This TCR beta chain stems from a study of regulatory T cells in long-lasting Graves disease. Whole-study context: Treatment with antithyroid drugs for over 5 years, together with positive TSH receptor antibodies, meant persistent Graves' disease.

Trimming cost V 2 bases and J 6 bases, with 5 bases left between them. The CDR3 is 11 residues long. Time point of the sample: persistent/refractory GD, antithyroid drugs over 5 years with positive TRAb. RNA isolated from PBMCs was used to make the TCR library. Arm-PCR with iRepertoire HTBI primers amplified the CDR3 regions for these TCR beta libraries. TCRdb recomputed calls from the multiplex PCR reads with MiXCR, one row per CDR3 protein. The sample has roughly 400,000 distinct CDR3 sequences; 20% to 25% are singletons. This clonotype was picked up many times. This specimen was peripheral blood mononuclear cells (PBMCs), taken when the disease was refractory, from a patient treated with antithyroid drugs. The clonotype originates from a female donor with Graves disease. V is TRBV12-3 or TRBV12-4 and J is TRBJ2-7; D unresolved. In nucleotides, the CDR3 is TGTGCCAGCAGTTTATATCTCGAGCAGTACTTC. The encoded protein is CASSLYLEQYF.